Listed here are 17 T cell receptor beta chains from one sample, sequenced in a study of memory CD4+ T cells and cytomegalovirus serostatus. The protocol was immunoSEQ multiplex PCR, while the TCRdb copy is restricted to in-frame clones and leaves out a portion. The table has about 64,000 clones, over 60% seen once. Single viable CD3+CD4+CD8-CD45RO+ cells were sorted as the memory CD4+ T cells. Material for sequencing was memory CD4+ T cells from blood. The source of these receptors is an adult in good health and CMV-seronegative.

The chain recombines TRBV6-5 with TRBJ1-2, with D possibly matching TRBD1 (5 bases). V was trimmed by 7 bases and J by 2 bases, leaving 11 bases between them. The CDR3 covers 13 residues. Germline V lookup: CDR1 MNHEY, CDR2 SVGAGI. CDR3 coding DNA: TGTGCCAGCAAATACGACAGCAACTATGGCTACACCTTC. Protein: CASKYDSNYGYTF.

Within the sample, this clone is medium-sized (0.01 to 0.1%). The rearrangement links TRBV29-1 to TRBJ1-5, with TRBD1 as a possible D gene (5 bases). Deletions cut 4 bases from V and 6 bases from J, with 13 bases between. Germline CDR1 and CDR2: SQVTM and ANQGSEA. This CDR3 has 13 amino acids. The CDR3 DNA sequence: TGCAGCGTTGGGGCGGGGGTCGGTCAGCCCCAGCATTTT. This sequence encodes CSVGAGVGQPQHF.

This clone was recorded only once. The gene calls are TRBV6-5 and TRBJ1-3, with D possibly being TRBD1 (5 bases). The germline V and J ends were trimmed by 6 bases and 8 bases, with 11 bases remaining between them. The CDR3 contains 12 residues. Germline V CDR1 and CDR2: MNHEY, SVGAGI. The CDR3 loop reads CASRSQGDTIYF. The DNA of the CDR3 is TGTGCCAGCAGATCTCAGGGAGACACCATATATTTT.

The chain couples TRBV19 to TRBJ1-5; D uncertain. Trimming shortened V by 7 bases and J by 4 bases, and 17 bases separated the two germline ends. The CDR3 has 15 amino acids. Germline V gene data show CDR1 as LNHDA and CDR2 as SQIVND (reference sequence). The CDR3 DNA reads as TGTGCCAGTAAAAGACCGGACGTAAAGAATCAGCCCCAGCATTTT. It is translated as CASKRPDVKNQPQHF.

A note on this clone: Different DNA sequences within this sample yield the same CDR3. The rearrangement joins TRBV28 to TRBJ1-1, with a weak D call TRBD1 (6 bases). Germline assignment: CDR1 MDHEN and CDR2 SYDVKM. V dropped 3 bases and J dropped 1 base, with 9 bases sitting between them. The CDR3 length is 14 residues. The CDR3 here is CASSFGGPNTEAFF. In nucleotides, the CDR3 is TGTGCCAGCAGTTTCGGGGGGCCGAACACTGAAGCTTTCTTT.

V usage is TRBV10-3 and J usage is TRBJ1-2; tentative D call: TRBD1 (6 bases). Trimming took 4 bases from V and 7 from J, leaving 19 bases between them. Germline assignment: CDR1 ENHRY and CDR2 SYGVKD. This CDR3 region has 15 residues. The CDR3, as DNA: TGTGCCATCAGTGCGGAACAGGGCCTCTATACTGGCTACACCTTC. Its protein product is CAISAEQGLYTGYTF.

V usage is TRBV7-2 and J usage is TRBJ2-5; D gene uncertain. Germline V lookup: CDR1 SGHTA, CDR2 FQGNSA. This CDR3 spans 13 amino acids. V dropped 4 bases and J dropped 9 bases, with 15 bases sitting between them. The CDR3 region has the DNA TGTGCCAGCAGCTCGACACGGCAGGATTCCCAGTACTTC. Translation gives CASSSTRQDSQYF.

The rearrangement uses TRBV5-1 and TRBJ2-1; D remains ambiguous. Trimming stripped 1 base from V and 8 bases from J, with 13 bases between. In germline, CDR1 is SGHRS, CDR2 YFSETQ. The CDR3 covers 14 residues. The CDR3 region has the DNA TGCGCCAGCAGCTTGAGACCTAAGGATGATGAGCAGTTCTTC. It is translated as CASSLRPKDDEQFF.

This CDR3 reads CASSPLPSGNSNQPQHF. The CDR3 DNA sequence: TGTGCCAGCAGCCCCCTACCCTCGGGAAATAGCAATCAGCCCCAGCATTTT. This chain uses TRBV7-9 with TRBJ1-5; D unclear. Per the germline V gene, CDR1 is SEHNR and CDR2 is FQNEAQ (reference sequence). The CDR3 loop spans 17 amino acids. V gave up 5 bases and J gave up 0 bases, with 17 bases separating them.

This clone showed up just a few times. V and J are TRBV28 and TRBJ1-2, with a tentative D call TRBD1 (5 bases). The germline V and J ends were trimmed by 3 bases and 7 bases, with 18 bases remaining between them. This CDR3 contains 15 residues. Per the germline V gene, CDR1 is MDHEN and CDR2 is SYDVKM. The CDR3 loop reads CASSLSRAGVGGYTF. The CDR3 bases are TGTGCCAGCAGTTTGAGCAGGGCGGGGGTTGGTGGCTACACCTTC.

As DNA, the CDR3 is TGCGCCAGCAGTGTTTCGCCGGCTAGCGGGGGAACAGATACGCAGTATTTT. Translating it yields CASSVSPASGGTDTQYF. This chain joins TRBV4-1 and TRBJ2-3; 10 bases match TRBD2. This CDR3 contains 17 residues. CDR1 and CDR2 (germline): MGHRA, YSYEKL. Trimming at V came to 6 bases and at J to 3 bases, leaving 12 bases not matched to a gene.

The chain carries TRBV18 and TRBJ2-1; 7 nucleotides agree with TRBD1. V was clipped by 2 bases and J by 7 bases; unmatched bases: 5. From germline, CDR1 is KGHSH and CDR2 LQKENI. The CDR3 is 14 residues long. This chain's CDR3 is CASSPGTDKNEQFF. The CDR3 region has the DNA TGTGCCAGCTCACCAGGGACAGATAAGAATGAGCAGTTCTTC. The full variable domain, with the rest looked up from reference TRBV18 and TRBJ2-1, is NAGVMQNPRHLVRRRGQEARLRCSPMKGHSHVYWYRQLPEEGLKFMVYLQKENIIDESGMPKERFSAEFPKEGPSILRIQQVVRGDSAAYFCASSPGTDKNEQFFGPGTRLTVL.

The chain is built from TRBV4-3 and TRBJ2-5; D uncertain. The germline V and J ends were trimmed by 6 bases and 0 bases, with 8 bases remaining between them. This CDR3 comprises 13 residues. Germline CDR1 LGHNA, CDR2 YSLEER. CDR3 amino acids: CASSRTDQETQYF. CDR3 coding DNA: TGCGCCAGCAGTAGAACGGACCAAGAGACCCAGTACTTC.

The rearrangement uses TRBV12-5 and TRBJ1-5; D remains unclear. The CDR3 consists of 16 residues. V lost 3 bases and J lost 0, with 12 bases in between. Germline V gene sequence: CDR1 LGHNT, CDR2 FRNRAP. The CDR3 DNA reads as TGTGCTAGTGGTTTCTCCCGAGGGTATAGCAATCAGCCCCAGCATTTT. Residues: CASGFSRGYSNQPQHF. Filled out from reference TRBV12-5 and TRBJ1-5, the complete variable domain reads DARVTQTPRHKVTEMGQEVTMRCQPILGHNTVFWYRQTMMQGLELLAYFRNRAPLDDSGMPKDRFSAEMPDATLATLKIQPSEPRDSAVYFCASGFSRGYSNQPQHFGDGTRLSIL.

The chain carries TRBV28 and TRBJ1-1, with D tentatively TRBD1 (5 bases). Looked up from germline, CDR1 is MDHEN and CDR2 is SYDVKM. Trimming pared 7 bases from V and 0 bases from J, leaving 18 bases between. The CDR3 is 16 residues long. The CDR3 region has the DNA TGTGCCAGCACTTTGGGAGGGGCCCCCTTGAACACTGAAGCTTTCTTT. The encoded protein is CASTLGGAPLNTEAFF.

This chain uses TRBV28 with TRBJ2-1, with TRBD2 matching 14 bases. The CDR3 spans 19 residues. V shed 4 bases and J 1 base; nucleotides not matched to a gene: 9. Germline-derived CDR1 and CDR2 are MDHEN and SYDVKM. CDR3 region: CASSSPGLAGAGSYNEQFF. CDR3 nucleotide sequence: TGTGCCAGCAGTTCCCCGGGACTAGCGGGAGCGGGGTCCTACAATGAGCAGTTCTTC.

This clone appeared a few times. The V gene is TRBV2, the J gene TRBJ1-6; 12 bases fit TRBD1. The CDR3 is 16 residues long. V lost 3 bases to trimming and J lost 11 bases; unmatched junction nucleotides: 8. CDR1 and CDR2 from the germline V gene are SNHLY and FYNNEI. This CDR3 reads CASSEGQGASWTPLHF. CDR3 sequence (DNA): TGTGCCAGCAGTGAGGGACAGGGGGCCAGTTGGACACCCCTCCACTTT.